This entry features one T cell receptor beta chain sequence. The antigen is not known. This sample's TCRbeta library carried unique molecular identifier barcodes. MiXCR, applied by TCRdb to the PCR reads, yields one record per CDR3 protein. The repertoire holds about 540,000 distinct CDR3 sequences, with 25% to 30% as singletons. The ends were cut back, 5 bases at V and 9 bases at J, with 17 bases in the middle. Germline V CDR1 and CDR2: PRHDT, FYEKMQ (reference sequence). The CDR3 contains 14 residues. This specimen belongs to a study of T-cell reconstitution after alpha-beta-depleted transplantation in children. General study results and limits: Alpha-beta T cells present about two months after transplant were reported to originate from several hundred expanded graft clones. The study traced high day-60 TCRbeta diversity in some patients to surviving recipient T cells and thymic progenitors.

Sequenced here: PBMCs, sampled before TCRalphabeta/CD19-depleted stem cell transplant. The J gene is TRBJ2-1, the V gene TRBV13; D unclear. This TCR came from a boy younger than two with Wiskott-Aldrich syndrome, due to receive a stem cell transplant. This chain's CDR3 is CASSPRPRSVEQFF. In nucleotides, the CDR3 is TGTGCCAGCAGCCCCCGGCCTCGATCCGTTGAGCAGTTCTTC.